This T cell receptor beta chain comes out of a study of cytomegalovirus exposure and HLA in healthy donors. General observations from the study: Investigators reported under 200 TCR beta chains as tied to cytomegalovirus. A classifier reportedly called cytomegalovirus status with high sensitivity and specificity. Most TCR sequences were seen very rarely across donors, but some public TCRs occurred in many.

V shed 4 bases, J shed 4 bases, and the junction held 3 bases outside the gene matches. The CDR3 runs to 15 residues. Germline CDR1 and CDR2: MNHNS and SASEGT. Details on this clone: Its target is not known.

A roughly 120-subject validation cohort, separate from the approximately 610-subject first cohort, supplied the donors. Some clones are missing from TCRdb's copy, which holds only in-frame ones; the method was immunoSEQ multiplex PCR. The sample consists of 150,000 to 200,000 clones, approximately 89% of them appearing once. Material: PBMCs. This clonotype originated in a man aged 25 to 40 in good health and CMV-seropositive. The chain joins TRBV6-1 to TRBJ2-1; 11 positions agree with TRBD1. The CDR3 DNA reads as TGTGCCAGCAGTGGGGACAGGGGGTGGTACAATGAGCAGTTCTTC. Amino acid sequence: CASSGDRGWYNEQFF.